Given below is one T cell receptor (beta chain) in context. Its antigen is unknown. TCRdb independently ran MiXCR on the reads; one entry per CDR3 protein. Of under 800,000 distinct CDR3 sequences listed, more than 20% are singletons. The record originates from a study of T cell repertoires in cytomegalovirus infection. Whole-study context: Public TCR beta signatures provided an indication of both CMV infection and a matching HLA type.

CDR3 length: 16 amino acids. Trimming took 5 bases from V and 5 from J, leaving 16 bases between them. Germline CDR1 and CDR2: LNHNV and YYDKDF (reference sequence). Study results and caveats: The study found HLA-C-restricted CMV-specific TCR beta clonotypes dominating the ex vivo response.

The chain has TRBV15 and TRBJ1-6, with a possible D match to TRBD1 (5 bases). The sample comprised CD8+ T cells from PBMCs. The clonotype originates from a human donor in good health (CMV status not recorded). Some clones in this sample may be carry-over from other donors' samples. The CDR3 region is CATSYGTLKNNSPLHF. CDR3 nucleotides: TGTGCCACCAGCTACGGGACTCTGAAGAATAATTCACCCCTCCACTTT.